The rows below give T cell receptor beta chains drawn from one sample of a study of CD8 T cells in Susac syndrome. Using its own MiXCR run on the immunoSEQ multiplex PCR reads, TCRdb lists one record per CDR3 protein. Of 90,000 to 110,000 distinct CDR3 sequences in the sample, about 96% are singletons; the top ten hold 0.096%. The specimen sequenced was CD4+ T cells from PBMCs. Receptor source: a human donor in good health. The CDR3 runs from the conserved cysteine through the conserved F or W. D genes are given only for firm matches. Clone size is given for some rows only: seen once, a few or many times, or a class if the clone is expanded.

>.|TRBJ1-5|.|TRBV7-2
TGTGCCAGCAGCTTCAGGGATAATCAGCCCCAGCATTTT
CASSFRDNQPQHF
>.|TRBJ2-2|.|TRBV7-9
TGTGCCAGCAGCTTATTGCATGGGAGTGACGGGGAGCTGTTTTTT
CASSLLHGSDGELFF
>.|TRBJ1-6|.|TRBV25-1
TGTGCCAGCAGTGAAGACAGGACAAGTAATTCACCCCTCCACTTT
CASSEDRTSNSPLHF
>TRBD2|TRBJ2-5|.|TRBV3-1
TGTGCCAGCAGCCAAGACCGCCCACTAGCGGGGGACCAAGAGACCCAGTACTTC
CASSQDRPLAGDQETQYF
>.|TRBJ2-5|.|TRBV5-6
TGTGCCAGCAGCTTTCGGGCTTGGTACCAAGAGACCCAGTACTTC
CASSFRAWYQETQYF
>TRBD2|TRBJ2-1|few|TRBV2
TGTGCCAGCAGTGAAACTAGCGGGAGTTGGGATGAGCAGTTCTTC
CASSETSGSWDEQFF
>.|TRBJ2-3|.|TRBV5-1
TGCGCCAGCAGCCTTAACCCGACTGGCACAGATACGCAGTATTTT
CASSLNPTGTDTQYF
>TRBD1|TRBJ2-7|.|TRBV6-5
TGTGCCAGCAGTTACCGCCGGGACAGGTGGGGGTACGAGCAGTACTTC
CASSYRRDRWGYEQYF
>TRBD2|TRBJ2-5|.|TRBV20-1
TGCAGTGCCACCTGGGCGGGAGCTCCGGAGACCCAGTACTTC
CSATWAGAPETQYF
>.|TRBJ1-5|.|TRBV2
TGTGCCAGCAGCCTCCGGGACGGAGGCAATCAGCCCCAGCATTTT
CASSLRDGGNQPQHF
>.|TRBJ2-2|.|TRBV7-3
TGTGCCAGCAGCTTGGGGGGTTGGACCGGGGAGCTGTTTTTT
CASSLGGWTGELFF
>TRBD2|TRBJ2-1|.|TRBV6-2/TRBV6-3
TGTGCCAGCAGTTACGAAGCGGGGCGCTCCTACAATGAGCAGTTCTTC
CASSYEAGRSYNEQFF
>.|TRBJ2-7|.|TRBV20-1
TGCAGTGCTAGAGAGGGGACAAGCTCCTACGAGCAGTACTTC
CSAREGTSSYEQYF
>.|TRBJ2-7|.|TRBV18
TGTGCCAGCTCACCGAGCACCACGAGCTCCTACGAGCAGTACTTC
CASSPSTTSSYEQYF
>TRBD1|TRBJ1-2|.|TRBV5-1
TGCGCCAGCAGAATTCCGGGACAGGGTTACTATGGCTACACCTTC
CASRIPGQGYYGYTF
>.|TRBJ2-7|.|TRBV29-1
TGCAGCGTTAGTGCGGCCGCCTACGAGCAGTACTTC
CSVSAAAYEQYF
>TRBD2|TRBJ2-7|.|TRBV12-3/TRBV12-4
TGTGCCAGCAAAACTAGCGGGGGGCCAGGCGAGCAGTACTTC
CASKTSGGPGEQYF
>TRBD1|TRBJ1-5|.|TRBV2
TGTGCCAGCAGCCTATGGACAGGAAATCAGCCCCAGCATTTT
CASSLWTGNQPQHF
>.|TRBJ2-7|once|TRBV6-5
TGTGCCAGCAGCCGCTACTCTTACGAGCAGTACTTC
CASSRYSYEQYF
>.|TRBJ2-1|.|TRBV28
TGTGCCAGCAGTTTGGGGAAGATGGGGTTCTTC
CASSLGKMGFF
>TRBD1|TRBJ1-5|.|TRBV5-5
TGTGCCAGCAGCGCCGGACAGGGACGGGGCAATCAGCCCCAGCATTTT
CASSAGQGRGNQPQHF
>.|TRBJ1-2|.|TRBV5-1
TGCGCCAGCAGCCAGACGGGCTATGGCTACACCTTC
CASSQTGYGYTF
>.|TRBJ1-4|.|TRBV9
TGTGCCAGCAGCGTAGGTCCCAGTCCTAATGAAAAACTGTTTTTT
CASSVGPSPNEKLFF
>TRBD1|TRBJ2-2|.|TRBV24-1
TGTGCCACCAGTAGGACAGGGTATAACGGGGAGCTGTTTTTT
CATSRTGYNGELFF
>.|TRBJ2-7|.|TRBV28
TGTGCCAGCAGTTTAATCGTGCCCTACGAGCAGTACTTC
CASSLIVPYEQYF
>.|TRBJ2-1|.|TRBV5-1
TGCGCCAGCAGCTTGGTGGGCGGCGAGCAGTTCTTC
CASSLVGGEQFF
>TRBD2|TRBJ2-7|once|TRBV3-1
TGTGCCAGCAGCCGGGGGGGAATCTCCTACGAGCAGTACTTC
CASSRGGISYEQYF
>.|TRBJ2-7|.|TRBV12-3/TRBV12-4
TGTGCCAGCAGTCCTACACAGGGCTCCTACGAGCAGTACTTC
CASSPTQGSYEQYF
>.|TRBJ1-2|.|TRBV28
TGTGCCAGCACCCCCGAGGGATTCTATGGCTACACCTTC
CASTPEGFYGYTF
>.|TRBJ2-3|.|TRBV29-1
TGCAGCGTTGATAGCTTCTTCACAGATACGCAGTATTTT
CSVDSFFTDTQYF
>.|TRBJ2-6|.|TRBV3-1
TGTGCCAGCAGCCAAGATTATGCAGGGGAAGTCTACTCTGGGGCCAACGTCCTGACTTTC
CASSQDYAGEVYSGANVLTF
>TRBD1|TRBJ2-3|.|TRBV7-9
TGTGCCAGCAGCTTAGACAGGGGCGCAGATACGCAGTATTTT
CASSLDRGADTQYF
>TRBD1|TRBJ1-1|.|TRBV5-1
TGCGCCAGCAGCCTCACCAGGGGGCGTGATGAAGCTTTCTTT
CASSLTRGRDEAFF
>TRBD1|TRBJ1-2|once|TRBV6-5
TGTGCCAGCAGTTACTCGACAGGGACGGCTGGCTACACCTTC
CASSYSTGTAGYTF
>.|TRBJ2-5|.|TRBV7-3
TGTGCCAGCAGCTTCGGTGGGGAGACCCAGTACTTC
CASSFGGETQYF
>.|TRBJ2-3|.|TRBV20-1
TGCAGCTCCATCTCAGGGATGGGCACAGATACGCAGTATTTT
CSSISGMGTDTQYF
>TRBD2|TRBJ2-7|.|TRBV7-2
TGTGCCAGCAGCTTATGGGGGACTAGATCAGACGAGCAGTACTTC
CASSLWGTRSDEQYF
>TRBD2|TRBJ2-4|.|TRBV6-1
TGTGCCAGCGGGACTAGCAACATTCAGTACTTC
CASGTSNIQYF
>.|TRBJ1-4|.|TRBV4-1
TGCGCCAGCAGCCTGTGGACAGTTAATGAAAAACTGTTTTTT
CASSLWTVNEKLFF
>.|TRBJ2-7|.|TRBV7-9
TGTGCCAGCAGCTTAAATGGCGGATCCTACGAGCAGTACTTC
CASSLNGGSYEQYF
>.|TRBJ2-5|.|TRBV14
TGTGCCAGCAGCCAACAGGGGTGGCCTCAAGAGACCCAGTACTTC
CASSQQGWPQETQYF
>.|TRBJ1-1|.|TRBV12-3/TRBV12-4
TGTGCCAGCAGACGACTGAACACTGAAGCTTTCTTT
CASRRLNTEAFF
>.|TRBJ1-2|.|TRBV12-3/TRBV12-4
TGTGCCAGCAGCCCCCGACAGCTAATTCACTATGGCTACACCTTC
CASSPRQLIHYGYTF
>.|TRBJ2-2|.|TRBV7-3
TGTGCCAGCAGCTTAGTTGGGCCGAACACCGGGGAGCTGTTTTTT
CASSLVGPNTGELFF
>.|TRBJ2-7|.|TRBV29-1
TGCAGCGCCGGGAGTCTCTACGAGCAGTACTTC
CSAGSLYEQYF